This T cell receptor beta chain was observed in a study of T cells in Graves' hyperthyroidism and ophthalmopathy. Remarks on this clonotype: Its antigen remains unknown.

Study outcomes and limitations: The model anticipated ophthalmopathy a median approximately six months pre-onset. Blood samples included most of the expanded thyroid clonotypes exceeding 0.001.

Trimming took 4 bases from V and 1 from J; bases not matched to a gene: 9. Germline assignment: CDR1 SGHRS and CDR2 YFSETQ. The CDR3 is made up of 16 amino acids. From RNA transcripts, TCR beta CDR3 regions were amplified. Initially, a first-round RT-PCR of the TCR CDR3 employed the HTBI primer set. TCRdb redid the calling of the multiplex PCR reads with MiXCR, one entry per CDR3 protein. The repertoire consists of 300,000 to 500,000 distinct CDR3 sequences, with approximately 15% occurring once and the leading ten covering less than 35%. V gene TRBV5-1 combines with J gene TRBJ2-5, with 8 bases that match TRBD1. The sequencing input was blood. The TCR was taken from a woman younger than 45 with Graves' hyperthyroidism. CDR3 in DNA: TGCGCCAGCAGCCTACTACAAGGACAGGGCCAAGAGACCCAGTACTTC. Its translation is CASSLLQGQGQETQYF.